A selection of T cell receptor beta chains follows, all from one sample in a study of blood T cell repertoires in COVID-19. Clones were sequenced by immunoSEQ multiplex PCR, and TCRdb holds only the in-frame ones, with some missing. The table lists under 300,000 clones, roughly 89% of them singletons. The sequenced sample was peripheral blood. The receptor set was obtained from a woman aged 55-70 years with COVID-19, enrolled during active disease. The CDR3 runs from the conserved cysteine through the conserved F or W. Each record gives: clone size, CDR3 length, J gene, D gene, V gene, CDR3 DNA, CDR3 protein. The D gene is left open where the match is weak. Only some rows state a clone size, as once, few, many or a class for expanded clones.

>NA|14|TRBJ1-1|NA|TRBV19
TGTGCCAGTAGTATAGAGGGCAGGGGCGCTGAAGCTTTCTTT
CASSIEGRGAEAFF
>NA|14|TRBJ1-2|TRBD1|TRBV9
TGTGCCAGCAGCTTCGGACAGGGTTTAGGGGGCTACACCTTC
CASSFGQGLGGYTF
>NA|14|TRBJ2-7|NA|TRBV5-1
TGCGCCAGCAGCTTTGGGACAAGTACCTACGAGCAGTACTTC
CASSFGTSTYEQYF
>NA|14|TRBJ1-2|TRBD1|TRBV30
TGTGCCGCGCCTGGGGACAGCCTTAACTATGGCTACACCTTC
CAAPGDSLNYGYTF
>NA|15|TRBJ2-1|TRBD2|TRBV7-3
TGTGCCAGCAGCATCAGTAGCGGGGGGTTTAATGAGCAGTTCTTC
CASSISSGGFNEQFF
>NA|15|TRBJ1-5|NA|TRBV4-1
TGCGCCAGCAGCCAGGGCAGGGGAAGCAATCAGCCCCAGCATTTT
CASSQGRGSNQPQHF
>few|16|TRBJ1-4|NA|TRBV2
TGTGCCAGCAGTGAAGGTCAAATAAGGGGGAATGAAAAACTGTTTTTT
CASSEGQIRGNEKLFF
>NA|16|TRBJ2-7|TRBD1|TRBV4-1
TGCGCCAGCAGCCAAGTTAGGGCAGGGGGCCAGTACGAGCAGTACTTC
CASSQVRAGGQYEQYF
>NA|18|TRBJ2-7|TRBD2|TRBV4-1
TGCGCCAGCAGCCTAAGATTGGGTTTGCGGGGGAACTCCTACGAGCAGTACTTC
CASSLRLGLRGNSYEQYF
>NA|14|TRBJ1-2|NA|TRBV9
TGTGCCAGCAGCGCAGGGAGGGCTAACTATGGCTACACCTTC
CASSAGRANYGYTF
>NA|13|TRBJ2-2|NA|TRBV24-1
TGTGCCACCAGTGATAGACTGACCGGGGAGCTGTTTTTT
CATSDRLTGELFF
>NA|15|TRBJ2-4|NA|TRBV5-3
TGTGCCAGAAGCTCCACAGGGAAAGCCAAAAACATTCAGTACTTC
CARSSTGKAKNIQYF
>once|16|TRBJ2-7|TRBD2|TRBV7-8
TGTGCCAGCAGCTTAGACCAAAGCGGGGTCTCCTACGAGCAGTACTTC
CASSLDQSGVSYEQYF
>once|16|TRBJ2-2|TRBD1|TRBV14
TGTGCCAGCAGCCAAGCGGGGACAGGGGGCACCGGGGAGCTGTTTTTT
CASSQAGTGGTGELFF
>NA|17|TRBJ1-1|TRBD1|TRBV5-1
TGCGCCAGCAGCCTGTCCGGGACAGGGGTTTTAGGGACTGAAGCTTTCTTT
CASSLSGTGVLGTEAFF
>NA|18|TRBJ1-6|NA|TRBV7-9
TGTGCCAGCAGCCCCTGGAGGGCACCCGCCAGCGATAATTCACCCCTCCACTTT
CASSPWRAPASDNSPLHF
>few|12|TRBJ1-5|NA|TRBV19
TGTGCCAGTAACACAGGTTTACAGCCCCAGCATTTT
CASNTGLQPQHF
>few|16|TRBJ1-3|TRBD1|TRBV11-2
TGTGCCAGCAGCCGAGTACAGGGGACGAGCGGAAACACCATATATTTT
CASSRVQGTSGNTIYF
>NA|15|TRBJ1-5|NA|TRBV28
TGTGCCAGCAGTGCCAGGGGTGGGGTGTGGCAGCCCCAGCATTTT
CASSARGGVWQPQHF
>NA|19|TRBJ2-1|TRBD2|TRBV2
TGTGCCAGCAGTGAAATGCTGGGATCACTAGCGGGGGTTTACAATGAGCAGTTCTTC
CASSEMLGSLAGVYNEQFF
>once|19|TRBJ2-6|TRBD2|TRBV5-1
TGCGCCAGCAGCTTGCTTGGGGCTAGCGGCCACTCTGGGGCCAACGTCCTGACTTTC
CASSLLGASGHSGANVLTF
>once|13|TRBJ2-3|TRBD2|TRBV10-3
TGTGCCATCGGGGCTAGCGGGGGGGATACGCAGTATTTT
CAIGASGGDTQYF
>NA|18|TRBJ1-5|NA|TRBV21-1
TGTGCCAGCAGCAAAGAAGATTTGTGGGGCAGGCTCAATCAGCCCCAGCATTTT
CASSKEDLWGRLNQPQHF
>NA|12|TRBJ2-1|NA|TRBV7-8
TGTGCCAGCGGCCCCTCCGGAGTTGAGCAGTTCTTC
CASGPSGVEQFF
>NA|16|TRBJ2-7|TRBD1|TRBV11-1
TGTGCCAGCAGCACCGATTCGGGACAGGGGACCTACGAGCAGTACTTC
CASSTDSGQGTYEQYF
>NA|13|TRBJ1-1|NA|TRBV5-5
TGTGCCAGCAGCTTTCCCAGGAACACTGAAGCTTTCTTT
CASSFPRNTEAFF
>NA|15|TRBJ1-1|NA|TRBV23-1
TGCGCCAGCAGTCAAAGCCCCAGACAGAACACTGAAGCTTTCTTT
CASSQSPRQNTEAFF
>NA|15|TRBJ1-1|NA|TRBV6-4
TGTGCCAGCAGTCGAACCACAGGGTATGGCACTGAAGCTTTCTTT
CASSRTTGYGTEAFF
>NA|13|TRBJ1-1|NA|TRBV6-5
TGTGCCAGCAGGCCGAACTTGAACACTGAAGCTTTCTTT
CASRPNLNTEAFF
>once|15|TRBJ2-2|NA|TRBV4-2
TGTGCCAGCAGCCAAGGGGCAGGCTCCACCGGGGAGCTGTTTTTT
CASSQGAGSTGELFF
>NA|15|TRBJ2-2|TRBD2|TRBV7-2
TGTGCCAGCTCAAGAAGCGGGGGGACCACCGGGGAGCTGTTTTTT
CASSRSGGTTGELFF
>once|12|TRBJ1-3|NA|TRBV30
TGTGCCTGGATTACAGGGGGAAACACCATATATTTT
CAWITGGNTIYF
>once|14|TRBJ1-1|TRBD1|TRBV2
TGTGCCAGCAGCAGGGGGCGGCTGAACACTGAAGCTTTCTTT
CASSRGRLNTEAFF
>NA|16|TRBJ1-1|TRBD1|TRBV6-1
TGTGCCAGCAGCGAAGGACCCCTAGACAGGGGGTACGAAGCTTTCTTT
CASSEGPLDRGYEAFF
>once|13|TRBJ2-1|NA|TRBV18
TGTGCCAGCTCACCAACTCTAGAGGCTGAGCAGTTCTTC
CASSPTLEAEQFF
>NA|16|TRBJ1-2|TRBD1|TRBV19
TGTGCCAGTAGTAACGGACAGGGGGCGCGCGGCTATGGCTACACCTTC
CASSNGQGARGYGYTF
>NA|14|TRBJ1-2|NA|TRBV6-5
TGTGCCAGCACCCCGTCCGGAGGGAGGAATGGCTACACCTTC
CASTPSGGRNGYTF
>NA|18|TRBJ1-2|TRBD1|TRBV4-3
TGCGCCAGCAGCCATCACCGGGACAGGGGCCCCTTGATCTATGGCTACACCTTC
CASSHHRDRGPLIYGYTF
>NA|20|TRBJ2-7|TRBD1|TRBV23-1
TGCGCCAGCAGTCTTCTCTTAGATCCCTTGGACAGGGGGGAACTGGGAGAGCAGTACTTC
CASSLLLDPLDRGELGEQYF
>NA|15|TRBJ1-2|TRBD1|TRBV7-9
TGTGCCAGCAGCCCCCGGGACAGGGGGGACTATGGCTACACCTTC
CASSPRDRGDYGYTF
>NA|14|TRBJ1-2|NA|TRBV6-1
TGTGCCAGCAGTGATCAGGGATTCGGCTATGGCTACACCTTC
CASSDQGFGYGYTF
>NA|17|TRBJ2-3|TRBD2|TRBV7-9
TGTGCCAGCAGCTCTCCCGTGCTAGCGGAGAGCACAGATACGCAGTATTTT
CASSSPVLAESTDTQYF
>once|14|TRBJ1-6|NA|TRBV6-2/TRBV6-3
TGTGCCAGCAGTTGGGAGGCAAGAAATTCACCCCTCCACTTT
CASSWEARNSPLHF
>NA|18|TRBJ1-4|TRBD1|TRBV2
TGTGCCAGCAGCGGACGTAAATCGGGACAGGGGGGCGATGAAAAACTGTTTTTT
CASSGRKSGQGGDEKLFF
>once|14|TRBJ1-1|NA|TRBV19
TGTGCCAGTACCGCTCTAAATAGGAACACTGAAGCTTTCTTT
CASTALNRNTEAFF
>once|17|TRBJ1-5|TRBD1|TRBV27
TGTGCCAGCAGTTTTATGGGTGGGACAGGGGGAAGCCAGCCCCAGCATTTT
CASSFMGGTGGSQPQHF
>NA|14|TRBJ1-3|NA|TRBV9
TGTGCCAGCAGCACAGGGTCAACAGGGAACACCATATATTTT
CASSTGSTGNTIYF
>few|18|TRBJ2-2|TRBD1|TRBV7-6
TGTGCCAGCAATCCTGGACAGGGGGTCTATAGGAACACCGGGGAGCTGTTTTTT
CASNPGQGVYRNTGELFF
>once|14|TRBJ1-1|NA|TRBV2
TGTGCCAGCAGTGTTCGGCAGGGGCCTACTGAAGCTTTCTTT
CASSVRQGPTEAFF
>NA|17|TRBJ1-6|NA|TRBV6-2/TRBV6-3
TGTGCCAGCAGCAGACCAGCGGGGGCGTCCCTAGGGTCACCCCTCCACTTT
CASSRPAGASLGSPLHF
>NA|17|TRBJ1-2|TRBD1|TRBV5-4
TGTGCCAGCAGCTTGGGGACCTGGGACAGGGTATTTGATGGCTACACCTTC
CASSLGTWDRVFDGYTF
>NA|12|TRBJ1-1|NA|TRBV30
TGTGCCCAAACACGGGGGAACACTGAAGCTTTCTTT
CAQTRGNTEAFF
>NA|15|TRBJ1-2|TRBD1|TRBV19
TGTGCCAGTAGTCCCGTGGGGGACAGAGCCTATGGCTACACCTTC
CASSPVGDRAYGYTF
>NA|14|TRBJ1-6|NA|TRBV27
TGTGCCAGCAGCCAAGGACGGGGGAATTCACCCCTCCACTTT
CASSQGRGNSPLHF